Listed below are T cell receptor beta chains from one sample, sequenced in a study of OX40 agonist ivuxolimab in advanced cancers. Sequencing was performed with immunoSEQ multiplex PCR; in TCRdb, only in-frame clones are kept and a portion is missing. The sample shows about 24,000 clones, 85% of them seen only once. Sample: CD4+ or CD8+ T cells sorted from blood, taken in a trial of the OX40 agonist ivuxolimab. All receptors derive from an adult with an advanced solid tumor such as melanoma, head and neck, liver or kidney cancer. Both conserved end residues are part of each CDR3. The order of the fields is V gene, clone size, D gene, J gene, CDR3 DNA, CDR3 protein. A D gene is named only where the DNA matches it firmly. Clone size appears in some rows only: once, few, many, or a class for an expanded clone.

TRBV7-8	NA	TRBD2	TRBJ2-7	TGTGCCAGCAGCAGAGCCGGGACTAACTACGAGCAGTACTTC	CASSRAGTNYEQYF
TRBV4-3	NA	NA	TRBJ2-7	TGCGCCAGCAGCCAAGATCAGAGGCGGGTTCCCTACGAGCAGTACTTC	CASSQDQRRVPYEQYF
TRBV5-6	NA	TRBD1	TRBJ1-3	TGTGCCAGCAGCTTGGCCGCCCCCCAGGGGGTGATGAACACCATATATTTT	CASSLAAPQGVMNTIYF
TRBV7-2	NA	NA	TRBJ1-2	TGTGCCAGCAGCTTAGCCGGCCAGTTCTATGGCTACACCTTC	CASSLAGQFYGYTF
TRBV11-2	once	TRBD2	TRBJ2-7	TGTGCCAGCAGCACCGTAGCGGGGGGGACCTACGAGCAGTACTTC	CASSTVAGGTYEQYF
TRBV4-1	NA	TRBD2	TRBJ2-7	TGCGCCAGCAGCGAGACTAGCGGCTCCTACGAGCAGTACTTC	CASSETSGSYEQYF
TRBV27	once	NA	TRBJ1-5	TGTGCCAGCAGTCTTTATATGCCGGGGGCAGGTCAGCCCCAGCATTTT	CASSLYMPGAGQPQHF
TRBV18	few	TRBD1	TRBJ2-1	TGTGCCAGCTCACCAGAGAAGACAGGGGCCTACAATGAGCAGTTCTTC	CASSPEKTGAYNEQFF
TRBV5-1	NA	TRBD2	TRBJ2-7	TGCGCCAGCAGCTTGCGGAGATCGGGGGGAACCTACGAGCAGTACTTC	CASSLRRSGGTYEQYF
TRBV6-4	NA	NA	TRBJ2-2	TGTGCCAGCAGTGACTTTAAGGGAGGGGAGCTGTTTTTT	CASSDFKGGELFF
TRBV29-1	NA	NA	TRBJ1-5	TGCAGCGTTACTTATACAGGGTGGGGCAATCAGCCCCAGCATTTT	CSVTYTGWGNQPQHF
TRBV5-1	NA	NA	TRBJ2-7	TGCGCCAGCAGCTTGTCCGGTATCGAGCAGTACTTC	CASSLSGIEQYF
TRBV18	NA	TRBD2	TRBJ2-1	TGTGCCAGCTCACTCGGACTAGCGGGGGATGTCTCCTACAATGAGCAGTTCTTC	CASSLGLAGDVSYNEQFF
TRBV7-7	NA	NA	TRBJ2-7	TGTGCTAGCAGCTTAGGGACGGGAAGCTCCTACGAGCAGTACTTC	CASSLGTGSSYEQYF
TRBV6-6	NA	TRBD2	TRBJ2-7	TGTGCCAGCAGTTACTCGGGAGGGACCCCCTACGAGCAGTACTTC	CASSYSGGTPYEQYF
TRBV19	NA	TRBD1	TRBJ2-7	TGTGCCAGTCAGGACAGGGGAATATCCTACGAGCAGTACTTC	CASQDRGISYEQYF
TRBV20-1	NA	NA	TRBJ1-2	TGCAGTGCTAGTCTCGGCTATGGCTACACCTTC	CSASLGYGYTF
TRBV5-1	NA	TRBD2	TRBJ2-3	TGCGCCAGCAGCTACTCTAGCGGCCTTAGCACAGATACGCAGTATTTT	CASSYSSGLSTDTQYF
TRBV2	NA	NA	TRBJ2-7	TGTGCCAGCTTACGGGACACCGCTTACGAGCAGTACTTC	CASLRDTAYEQYF
TRBV13	NA	TRBD1	TRBJ1-1	TGTGCCAGCAGCCGCGTCCCGGGACAGGGAGCGAACACTGAAGCTTTCTTT	CASSRVPGQGANTEAFF
TRBV7-7	NA	TRBD2	TRBJ2-1	TGTGCTAGCAGCTTAGTAGCTAGCGGGAGGTCCAAGCTCAATGAGCAGTTCTTC	CASSLVASGRSKLNEQFF
TRBV4-3	NA	TRBD2	TRBJ2-5	TGCGCCAGCAGCCACGCACTAGCGGGGAGAGAGACCCAGTACTTC	CASSHALAGRETQYF
TRBV6-5	NA	NA	TRBJ1-1	TGTGCCAGCAGTCCCCCGGTGCGATGGGAGGATGAAGCTTTCTTT	CASSPPVRWEDEAFF
TRBV7-2	NA	NA	TRBJ2-3	TGTGCCAGCAGTTTGGAGGGGTCTAGCACAGATACGCAGTATTTT	CASSLEGSSTDTQYF
TRBV10-1	NA	NA	TRBJ1-6	TGCGCCAGCAGTGAGTCGAGGGCAGCCAATTCACCCCTCCACTTT	CASSESRAANSPLHF
TRBV29-1	NA	TRBD1	TRBJ2-5	TGCAGCGTGGCACCGCGGGCAGGGGGCGAAGAGACCCAGTACTTC	CSVAPRAGGEETQYF
TRBV7-2	NA	NA	TRBJ1-4	TGTGCCAGCAGCCCGAACAGGAGTGGTGAAAAACTGTTTTTT	CASSPNRSGEKLFF
TRBV5-5	NA	NA	TRBJ1-3	TGTGCCAGCATCCCGGCGGGCGGGGAGATCTCTGGAAACACCATATATTTT	CASIPAGGEISGNTIYF
TRBV4-1	NA	NA	TRBJ1-3	TGCGCCAGCAGCCATTCTAGGACAGTAGGAAACACCATATATTTT	CASSHSRTVGNTIYF
TRBV12-1	NA	NA	TRBJ2-3	TGTGCCATGGGGGACTTCCGCACAGATACGCAGTATTTT	CAMGDFRTDTQYF
TRBV2	once	NA	TRBJ1-4	TGTGCCAGCAGTTGGACAGACAATTCTGAAAAACTGTTTTTT	CASSWTDNSEKLFF
TRBV9	NA	TRBD1	TRBJ2-2	TGTGCCAGCAGCGTAGAAGGGGGCCGCGCCGGGGAGCTGTTTTTT	CASSVEGGRAGELFF
TRBV10-2	once	NA	TRBJ1-1	TGCGCCAGCAGTGACAGGGGTCTGAACACTGAAGCTTTCTTT	CASSDRGLNTEAFF
TRBV5-1	NA	NA	TRBJ2-7	TGCGCCAGCAGCTCTATCCCGCAGGGGGGCGAGCAGTACTTC	CASSSIPQGGEQYF
TRBV7-9	NA	TRBD1	TRBJ2-7	TGTGCCAGCAGCACCCTAGACAGGGAGCCCTACGAGCAGTACTTC	CASSTLDREPYEQYF
TRBV7-9	NA	NA	TRBJ1-3	TGTGCCAGCAGCTCAGCGCGGATCTCTGGAAACACCATATATTTT	CASSSARISGNTIYF
TRBV10-3	NA	NA	TRBJ2-7	TGTGCCATCAGCACAGGGAGCTCCTACGAGCAGTACTTC	CAISTGSSYEQYF
TRBV27	few	TRBD1	TRBJ2-2	TGTGCCAGCAGTGTCCCCGGGGGACAGGGGTCCCCCGGGGAGCTGTTTTTT	CASSVPGGQGSPGELFF
TRBV7-8	NA	NA	TRBJ2-7	TGTGCCAGCAGCTTATTTCAGGGAGGTAGCGAGCAGTACTTC	CASSLFQGGSEQYF
TRBV14	NA	TRBD1	TRBJ2-7	TGTGCCAGCAGCCATGACAGGGGGCTGGGCGAGCAGTACTTC	CASSHDRGLGEQYF
TRBV5-6	NA	TRBD2	TRBJ2-7	TGTGCCAGCAGCTTGGGAGGGAGGGTGCGCTACGAGCAGTACTTC	CASSLGGRVRYEQYF
TRBV5-4	NA	NA	TRBJ1-1	TGTGCCAGCAGCCCCAGGGCTGTGAACACTGAAGCTTTCTTT	CASSPRAVNTEAFF
TRBV9	NA	TRBD2	TRBJ2-5	TGTGCCAGCAGCATCTCTAGCGGGGAGACCCAGTACTTC	CASSISSGETQYF
TRBV2	NA	NA	TRBJ1-2	TGTGCCAGCAGTGAACGGGGTAACTATGGCTACACCTTC	CASSERGNYGYTF
TRBV11-2	NA	NA	TRBJ2-6	TGTGCCAGCAGCCCGGGAGCGCCATCCCCCAACGTCCTGACTTTC	CASSPGAPSPNVLTF
TRBV5-4	NA	NA	TRBJ2-3	TGTGCCAGCAGCCTCACAGATACGCAGTATTTT	CASSLTDTQYF
TRBV9	NA	TRBD1	TRBJ1-4	TGTGCCAGCAGCGTGGGACAGGGAAATGAAAAACTGTTTTTT	CASSVGQGNEKLFF
TRBV19	NA	TRBD2	TRBJ2-1	TGTGCCAGTAGTATAGGGCTAGCGGGAACACTAAGGGGGAATGAGCAGTTCTTC	CASSIGLAGTLRGNEQFF